A selection of T cell receptor beta chains follows, all from one sample in a study of Ad26.COV2.S vaccination and SARS-CoV-2 variants. The assay was immunoSEQ multiplex PCR, and TCRdb's table has in-frame clones only and misses some. Among approximately 420,000 clones listed, more than 75% were seen once. The sequenced sample was peripheral blood, obtained in a trial of Ad26.COV2.S vaccine versus placebo. Source of these receptors: a person aged 18-60 years who received the Ad26.COV2.S COVID-19 vaccine or a placebo. The CDR3 runs from the conserved cysteine through the conserved F or W. A D gene is named only where the DNA matches it firmly. Clone sizes are given selectively: once, few, many, or a class where the clone is expanded.

clone_size: -
d_call: -
j_call: TRBJ2-1
v_call: TRBV18
cdr3_aa: CASSPSLGDNEQFF
cdr3_nt: TGTGCCAGCTCACCCAGCCTTGGAGACAATGAGCAGTTCTTC

clone_size: -
d_call: -
j_call: TRBJ1-4
v_call: TRBV27
cdr3_aa: CASSLSEQSNEKLFF
cdr3_nt: TGTGCCAGCAGTTTATCGGAACAGTCTAATGAAAAACTGTTTTTT

clone_size: -
d_call: TRBD1
j_call: TRBJ1-4
v_call: TRBV19
cdr3_aa: CASTRTGGDTNEKLFF
cdr3_nt: TGTGCCAGTACCCGGACAGGGGGAGATACTAATGAAAAACTGTTTTTT

clone_size: -
d_call: -
j_call: TRBJ1-6
v_call: TRBV9
cdr3_aa: CASSVETDNSPLHF
cdr3_nt: TGTGCCAGCAGCGTAGAGACAGATAATTCACCCCTCCACTTT

clone_size: -
d_call: -
j_call: TRBJ2-5
v_call: TRBV6-6
cdr3_aa: CASSRQTLQETQYF
cdr3_nt: TGTGCCAGCAGTCGCCAGACTTTACAAGAGACCCAGTACTTC

clone_size: -
d_call: -
j_call: TRBJ1-4
v_call: TRBV28
cdr3_aa: CASSFGFNEKLFF
cdr3_nt: TGTGCCAGCAGTTTTGGGTTCAACGAAAAACTGTTTTTT

clone_size: -
d_call: TRBD1
j_call: TRBJ1-6
v_call: TRBV10-3
cdr3_aa: CAISLDRDNSPLHF
cdr3_nt: TGTGCCATCAGTCTCGACAGGGATAATTCACCCCTCCACTTT

clone_size: -
d_call: -
j_call: TRBJ2-3
v_call: TRBV5-4
cdr3_aa: CASSLAPDTQYF
cdr3_nt: TGTGCCAGCAGCTTGGCCCCTGATACGCAGTATTTT

clone_size: -
d_call: -
j_call: TRBJ2-3
v_call: TRBV6-6
cdr3_aa: CASKWGRGTDTQYF
cdr3_nt: TGTGCCAGCAAGTGGGGCCGGGGCACAGATACGCAGTATTTT

clone_size: many
d_call: TRBD2
j_call: TRBJ2-2
v_call: TRBV6-5
cdr3_aa: CAVGVAGENTGELFF
cdr3_nt: TGTGCCGTGGGGGTGGCGGGGGAGAACACCGGGGAGCTGTTTTTT

clone_size: -
d_call: -
j_call: TRBJ2-1
v_call: TRBV5-4
cdr3_aa: CASSGAGSKRDEQFF
cdr3_nt: TGTGCCAGCAGCGGGGCGGGGTCCAAGAGGGATGAGCAGTTCTTC

clone_size: -
d_call: -
j_call: TRBJ2-7
v_call: TRBV5-4
cdr3_aa: CASSPLAGGLRPGEQYF
cdr3_nt: TGTGCCAGCAGCCCCCTTGCAGGGGGGCTCAGGCCGGGAGAGCAGTACTTC

clone_size: -
d_call: TRBD1
j_call: TRBJ2-7
v_call: TRBV9
cdr3_aa: CASSVGDSSYEQYF
cdr3_nt: TGTGCCAGCAGCGTAGGGGACAGCTCCTACGAGCAGTACTTC

clone_size: -
d_call: -
j_call: TRBJ1-1
v_call: TRBV15
cdr3_aa: CATSRGRTEAFF
cdr3_nt: TGTGCCACCAGCCGTGGGAGGACTGAAGCTTTCTTT

clone_size: -
d_call: TRBD1
j_call: TRBJ1-1
v_call: TRBV13
cdr3_aa: CASSSLLWTGSNTEAFF
cdr3_nt: TGTGCCAGCAGCTCCCTGCTCTGGACAGGCTCGAACACTGAAGCTTTCTTT

clone_size: -
d_call: -
j_call: TRBJ1-6
v_call: TRBV28
cdr3_aa: CASSFPWVASPLHF
cdr3_nt: TGTGCCAGCAGTTTCCCGTGGGTGGCTTCACCCCTCCACTTT

clone_size: -
d_call: -
j_call: TRBJ1-2
v_call: TRBV9
cdr3_aa: CASSPSGTFNDYTF
cdr3_nt: TGTGCCAGCAGCCCCTCTGGGACTTTCAATGACTACACCTTC

clone_size: -
d_call: -
j_call: TRBJ1-2
v_call: TRBV15
cdr3_aa: CATSPGSPYGYTF
cdr3_nt: TGTGCCACCAGCCCCGGGAGTCCCTATGGCTACACCTTC

clone_size: -
d_call: TRBD2
j_call: TRBJ2-3
v_call: TRBV6-1
cdr3_aa: CASSELADTDTQYF
cdr3_nt: TGTGCCAGCAGTGAACTAGCGGATACAGATACGCAGTATTTT

clone_size: -
d_call: TRBD1
j_call: TRBJ1-5
v_call: TRBV19
cdr3_aa: CASSKLAGGNNQPQHF
cdr3_nt: TGTGCCAGTAGTAAGCTGGCAGGGGGAAATAATCAGCCCCAGCATTTT

clone_size: -
d_call: -
j_call: TRBJ2-7
v_call: TRBV19
cdr3_aa: CASSIGAGNYEQYF
cdr3_nt: TGTGCCAGTAGTATCGGGGCGGGAAACTACGAGCAGTACTTC

clone_size: -
d_call: -
j_call: TRBJ1-2
v_call: TRBV4-3
cdr3_aa: CASSQDLPSYGYTF
cdr3_nt: TGCGCCAGCAGCCAAGATCTTCCGTCCTATGGCTACACCTTC

clone_size: once
d_call: -
j_call: TRBJ1-3
v_call: TRBV19
cdr3_aa: CASSATVTSGNTIYF
cdr3_nt: TGTGCCAGTAGCGCCACGGTCACCTCTGGAAACACCATATATTTT

clone_size: -
d_call: -
j_call: TRBJ2-2
v_call: TRBV7-9
cdr3_aa: CASSLGGPELFF
cdr3_nt: TGTGCCAGCAGCTTAGGGGGTCCGGAGCTGTTTTTT